This entry lists 9 T cell receptor beta chains sequenced from one sample in a study of beta chain features in type 1 diabetes. Investigators reverse transcribed all isolated RNA, so they sequenced expressed TCRB transcripts. Using immunoSEQ multiplex PCR, the repertoire was profiled, and TCRdb retains in-frame clones only, with some absent. The table shows about 150,000 clones, with roughly 8% occurring only once. Material: central memory CD4+ T cells from blood. Every receptor here comes from a man between 18 and 35 years old in good health.

This clone was found a few times. V is TRBV28 and J is TRBJ2-2; D remains unclear. Trimming took off 3 bases at V and 4 bases at J, with 6 bases between the two ends. Per germline, CDR1 MDHEN and CDR2 SYDVKM. The CDR3 has 13 residues. CDR3: CASSFEATGELFF. The CDR3 DNA sequence: TGTGCCAGCAGTTTTGAGGCCACCGGGGAGCTGTTTTTT.

This clone occurred a few times. This chain uses TRBV2 with TRBJ1-2, with 8 positions matching TRBD1. Per the germline V gene, CDR1 is SNHLY and CDR2 is FYNNEI. J lost 6 bases, V lost 5 bases, and 5 bases had no gene match. The CDR3 consists of 13 residues. DNA for the CDR3: TGTGCCAGCAGTATGACAGGGGAAAATGGCTACACCTTC. Translation gives CASSMTGENGYTF.

The table lists this clone with a few counts. The gene calls are TRBV25-1 and TRBJ1-1; D not resolved. V lost 1 base and J lost 5, with 11 bases in between. The CDR3 has 14 amino acids. Germline CDR1 is MGHDK and CDR2 is SYGVNS. The CDR3 nucleotides read TGTGCCAGCAGTGAATTGTTGGGGAGAACTGAAGCTTTCTTT. It encodes CASSELLGRTEAFF.

On this clone: A much larger clone lies a single base off, so this may be a read error. This sequence joins TRBV7-8 and TRBJ2-7; 8 nucleotides line up with TRBD1. Germline trimming cut 4 bases from V and 3 bases from J; bases unmatched to any gene: 5. The CDR3 runs to 14 residues. Germline CDR1 SGHVS, CDR2 FQNEAQ. The CDR3 is CASSSGTGIYEQYF. CDR3 nucleotides: TGTGCCAGCAGCTCCGGGACAGGAATCTACGAGCAGTACTTC.

The sample holds a few counts of this clone. This chain links TRBV6-1 with TRBJ2-7; no reliable D call. The CDR3 runs 14 residues. In germline, CDR1 is MNHNS, CDR2 SASEGT. V dropped 1 base and J dropped 1 base, with 8 bases sitting between them. The CDR3 here is CASSEVAVSYEQYF. For the CDR3, the DNA is TGTGCCAGCAGTGAAGTCGCGGTGTCCTACGAGCAGTACTTC.

This clone was found many times. The chain is built from TRBV29-1 and TRBJ2-2; D is undetermined. Germline-derived CDR1 and CDR2 are SQVTM and ANQGSEA. This CDR3 is 12 amino acids long. Trimming took off 6 bases at V and 6 bases at J, with 11 bases between the two ends. The CDR3 sequence: CSVQEYAGELFF. Written as DNA, the CDR3 is TGCAGCGTCCAAGAGTACGCCGGGGAGCTGTTTTTT.

The chain combines TRBV7-2 with TRBJ1-5, with 12 bases aligning to TRBD1. The V segment lost 5 bases and the J segment 7 bases; nucleotides outside the gene matches: 6. Germline V gene sequence: CDR1 SGHTA, CDR2 FQGNSA. This CDR3 is 15 amino acids long. This CDR3 reads CASSPGTGGMQPQHF. CDR3 DNA sequence: TGTGCCAGCAGCCCGGGGACAGGGGGCATGCAGCCCCAGCATTTT.

This chain uses TRBV6-5 with TRBJ2-2; TRBD1 matches 10 bases. V shed 0 bases, J shed 7 bases, and the junction held 5 bases outside the gene matches. The CDR3 totals 16 residues. Looked up from germline, CDR1 is MNHEY and CDR2 is SVGAGI. The DNA for the CDR3 is TGTGCCAGCAGTTACTCGGGGACAGGGGCCGGCGGGGAGCTGTTTTTT. Protein product: CASSYSGTGAGGELFF.

The genes are TRBV27 and TRBJ1-1, with D unclear. CDR3 length: 16 amino acids. Per the germline V gene, CDR1 is MNHEY and CDR2 is SMNVEV (reference sequence). V dropped 6 bases and J dropped 1 base, with 18 bases sitting between them. The DNA for the CDR3 is TGTGCCAGCAGAGGGTACCCCCGGGAGGCGAACACTGAAGCTTTCTTT. Translated, it gives CASRGYPREANTEAFF.